What follows are 32 T cell receptor beta chains derived from one specimen sequenced in a study of radiation and T cells in renal cell carcinoma. Time point noted: baseline pretreatment blood. Treatment indicated: 15 Gy SBRT to primary tumor, nephrectomy 4 weeks later. Data came from immunoSEQ multiplex PCR; TCRdb stores just in-frame clones and leaves some out. The sample yields around 140,000 clones, 70% to 90% seen once. The sample consisted of blood, taken from a patient whose treatment included radiotherapy and nephrectomy. The receptors originated from a woman in her fifties or sixties with renal cell carcinoma.

V is TRBV4-1 and J is TRBJ1-2; 11 bases align to TRBD1. Germline CDR1 and CDR2: MGHRA and YSYEKL. CDR3 length: 16 residues. Germline trimming cut 3 bases from V and 4 bases from J; bases unmatched to any gene: 7. The CDR3 sequence: CASSQVRTGGIYGYTF. CDR3 nucleotide sequence: TGCGCCAGCAGCCAGGTCAGGACAGGGGGCATCTATGGCTACACCTTC.

The chain has TRBV2 and TRBJ2-1; D unclear. From germline, CDR1 is SNHLY and CDR2 FYNNEI. This CDR3 is built from 11 residues. Deletions cut 3 bases from V and 9 bases from J, with 6 bases between. CDR3 DNA: TGTGCCAGCAGTGACGAGGCTGAGCAGTTCTTC. It codes for CASSDEAEQFF.

This chain connects TRBV6-5 to TRBJ1-2; no definite D call. This CDR3 contains 12 residues. CDR1 and CDR2 (germline): MNHEY, SVGAGI. With 2 bases removed from V and 7 bases from J, the gap between germline ends came to 8 bases. The CDR3 here is CASSYGGIGYTF. For the CDR3, the DNA is TGTGCCAGCAGTTACGGAGGGATTGGCTACACCTTC.

The rearrangement joins TRBV2 to TRBJ2-7; 7 bases line up with TRBD1. This CDR3 has 16 residues. V lost 5 bases to trimming and J lost 0 bases; unmatched junction nucleotides: 10. Per the germline V gene, CDR1 is SNHLY and CDR2 is FYNNEI. This CDR3 reads CASSLGGRDGSYEQYF. For the CDR3, the DNA is TGTGCCAGCAGTTTAGGGGGCCGGGACGGCTCCTACGAGCAGTACTTC.

This chain connects TRBV9 to TRBJ2-1, with D unclear. The V gene lost 4 bases and the J gene lost 4 bases, with 6 bases spanning the gap. Germline lookup yields CDR1 SGDLS and CDR2 YYNGEE. The CDR3 is 12 amino acids. CDR3 bases: TGTGCCAGCAGCACGTCATACAATGAGCAGTTCTTC. As protein: CASSTSYNEQFF.

The chain is built from TRBV5-4 and TRBJ2-7; TRBD1 might be the D (8 bases). The V end was cut by 2 bases, the J end by 7 bases, with 19 bases between. The germline V gene has CDR1 SGHNT and CDR2 YYREEE (reference sequence). The CDR3 spans 15 residues. The CDR3 DNA is TGTGCCAGCAGCTTAGGGCCACAGGGGGGGTATGAGCAGTACTTC. It specifies CASSLGPQGGYEQYF.

The V and J genes are TRBV2 and TRBJ1-2; possible D gene TRBD1, 5 bases. The germline CDR1 and CDR2 sequences are SNHLY and FYNNEI. V lost 6 bases, J lost 8 bases, and 19 bases lay in between. The CDR3 totals 14 residues. CDR3: CASSPETGPGGYTF. CDR3 coding DNA: TGTGCCAGCAGCCCCGAGACGGGGCCGGGGGGCTACACCTTC.

The V call is TRBV6-1, the J call TRBJ1-5; D uncertain. Germline V gene data show CDR1 as MNHNS and CDR2 as SASEGT. V gave up 4 bases and J gave up 6 bases, with 10 bases separating them. The CDR3 length is 13 residues. The CDR3 nucleotides read TGTGCCAGCAGTGCCCTAGAGGTTCAGCCCCAGCATTTT. It yields the protein CASSALEVQPQHF.

V gene TRBV7-9 combines with J gene TRBJ1-1; D remains unclear. The V gene's germline CDR1 is SEHNR and CDR2 FQNEAQ (reference sequence). V lost 1 base, J lost 6 bases, and 6 bases lay in between. The CDR3 covers 12 residues. The CDR3 DNA reads TGTGCCAGCAGCTTAGATCCCCCTGAAGCTTTCTTT. This gives the protein CASSLDPPEAFF.

This clone was detected once. The chain uses TRBV6-1 and TRBJ2-3; TRBD1 might be the D (5 bases). Per germline, CDR1 MNHNS and CDR2 SASEGT. The CDR3 is made up of 15 amino acids. Trimming cost V 7 bases and J 0 bases, with 14 bases left between them. The CDR3 loop reads CASKDKRVSTDTQYF. As DNA, the CDR3 is TGTGCCAGCAAGGACAAAAGAGTAAGCACAGATACGCAGTATTTT.

This chain uses TRBV7-6 with TRBJ1-1; no clear D. Trimming cost V 2 bases and J 0 bases, with 13 bases left between them. Germline assignment: CDR1 SGHVS and CDR2 FNYEAQ. This CDR3 comprises 16 residues. CDR3 residues: CASSLLSHLMNTEAFF. The CDR3 nucleotides read TGTGCCAGCAGCTTATTGAGTCACCTCATGAACACTGAAGCTTTCTTT. Drawing the rest from reference TRBV7-6 and TRBJ1-1, the complete variable domain is GAGVSQSPRYKVTKRGQDVALRCDPISGHVSLYWYRQALGQGPEFLTYFNYEAQQDKSGLPNDRFSAERPEGSISTLTIQRTEQRDSAMYRCASSLLSHLMNTEAFFGQGTRLTVV.

This chain uses TRBV9 with TRBJ2-1, with unresolved D. The CDR3 has 13 residues. Germline V gives CDR1 SGDLS, CDR2 YYNGEE. Deletions cut 3 bases from V and 8 bases from J, with 12 bases between. The CDR3 coding sequence is TGTGCCAGCAGCGATTCCCCCAAGTATGAGCAGTTCTTC. This codes for CASSDSPKYEQFF.

The rearrangement links TRBV19 to TRBJ2-7; the match to TRBD1 covers 7 bases. The CDR3 spans 14 residues. Germline CDR1 LNHDA, CDR2 SQIVND (reference sequence). The junction had 4 bases not matched to a gene; V was cut back by 3 bases and J by 2 bases. CDR3 coding DNA: TGTGCCAGTAGTATGACCGGACAGGCCTACGAGCAGTACTTC. As protein: CASSMTGQAYEQYF.

The V call is TRBV6-1, the J call TRBJ2-7; maybe TRBD2 (5 bases). The CDR3 runs to 13 residues. V shed 1 base and J shed 9 bases, with 13 bases lying between them. Per the germline V gene, CDR1 is MNHNS and CDR2 is SASEGT. CDR3 nucleotide sequence: TGTGCCAGCAGTGAAGAAATCGCTGGAGGGCAGTACTTC. This gives the protein CASSEEIAGGQYF.

The CDR3 DNA is TGTGCCAGCAGTGAATCCCCCCAGAACTATAATGAAAAACTGTTTTTT. Translation: CASSESPQNYNEKLFF. The chain joins TRBV25-1 to TRBJ1-4; D unresolved. V was pared by 1 base and J by 4 bases, with 13 bases between. The CDR3 loop spans 16 amino acids. Germline lookup yields CDR1 MGHDK and CDR2 SYGVNS.

The rearrangement links TRBV30 to TRBJ2-1, with D unresolved. This CDR3 is built from 14 residues. Germline values: CDR1 GTSNPN, CDR2 SVGIG (reference sequence). V gave up 0 bases and J gave up 2 bases, with 8 bases separating them. CDR3 loop: CAWSVPPAYNEQFF. In nucleotides, the CDR3 is TGTGCCTGGAGTGTACCGCCAGCCTACAATGAGCAGTTCTTC.

The sample holds a few counts of this clone. The chain carries TRBV2 and TRBJ2-2; D uncertain. Germline V gene data show CDR1 as SNHLY and CDR2 as FYNNEI. The CDR3 sequence is 13 residues long. Trimming removed 7 bases from V and 5 bases from J, with 11 bases in between. The CDR3 loop is CASNRVVTGELFF. DNA for the CDR3: TGTGCCAGCAATAGGGTCGTTACCGGGGAGCTGTTTTTT.

The chain carries TRBV9 and TRBJ2-6; D gene ambiguous. This CDR3 contains 16 residues. V was clipped by 0 bases and J by 3 bases, with 10 bases between them. CDR1 is SGDLS, CDR2 YYNGEE, per germline. Here the CDR3 DNA reads TGTGCCAGCAGCGTAGGGGCAGGCGGTGGGGCCAACGTCCTGACTTTC. Translating gives CASSVGAGGGANVLTF.

This chain joins TRBV7-2 and TRBJ1-5; D call uncertain. Per the germline V gene, CDR1 is SGHTA and CDR2 is FQGNSA. There are 13 residues in the CDR3. V was cut by 5 bases and J by 5 bases, with 10 bases left in between. The CDR3 bases are TGTGCCAGCAGCCGGGATGGCGATCAGCCCCAGCATTTT. This gives the protein CASSRDGDQPQHF.

V is TRBV5-4 and J is TRBJ2-1, with D perhaps TRBD1 or TRBD2 (6 bases each). Germline V gene data show CDR1 as SGHNT and CDR2 as YYREEE (reference sequence). The CDR3 is made up of 16 amino acids. Deletions cut 4 bases from V and 0 bases from J, with 14 bases between. The CDR3 DNA follows: TGTGCCAGCAGCCTAGGGGGGCCCCGCTCCTACAATGAGCAGTTCTTC. Translated: CASSLGGPRSYNEQFF. Full variable domain (remainder filled in from reference TRBV5-4 and TRBJ2-1): ETGVTQSPTHLIKTRGQQVTLRCSSQSGHNTVSWYQQALGQGPQFIFQYYREEENGRGNFPPRFSGLQFPNYSSELNVNALELDDSALYLCASSLGGPRSYNEQFFGPGTRLTVL.

V gene TRBV5-4 combines with J gene TRBJ2-5; 7 bases are shared with TRBD2. The CDR3 is made up of 15 amino acids. V shed 3 bases, J shed 4 bases, and the junction held 9 bases outside the gene matches. Looked up from germline, CDR1 is SGHNT and CDR2 is YYREEE (reference sequence). CDR3 sequence reads: CASSSVSPGGETQYF. CDR3 bases: TGTGCCAGCAGCTCCGTGTCTCCGGGAGGAGAGACCCAGTACTTC.

V and J are TRBV9 and TRBJ2-7; 9 bases fit TRBD1. The germline gives CDR1 SGDLS, CDR2 YYNGEE. With V trimmed by 0 bases and J by 2 bases, 3 bases remained unmatched. CDR3 length equals 15 residues. CDR3 nucleotide sequence: TGTGCCAGCAGCGTAGTTGGGGACAGGGCCTACGAGCAGTACTTC. It encodes CASSVVGDRAYEQYF. Full variable domain (rest looked up from reference TRBV9 and TRBJ2-7): DSGVTQTPKHLITATGQRVTLRCSPRSGDLSVYWYQQSLDQGLQFLIQYYNGEERAKGNILERFSAQQFPDLHSELNLSSLELGDSALYFCASSVVGDRAYEQYFGPGTRLTVT.

CDR3 DNA: TGCAGCGTTTGGGGGTTCAACACTGAAGCTTTCTTT. Its protein product is CSVWGFNTEAFF. The J gene is TRBJ1-1, the V gene TRBV29-1; weak D call: TRBD1 (5 bases). Trimming removed 5 bases at V and 2 bases at J, with 9 bases between. There are 12 residues in the CDR3. Germline CDR1 is SQVTM and CDR2 is ANQGSEA.

In this sample, this clone turned up a few times. This chain links TRBV9 with TRBJ1-2; TRBD1 might be the D (6 bases). Deletions cut 0 bases from V and 4 bases from J, with 10 bases between. The CDR3 runs to 14 residues. Looked up from germline, CDR1 is SGDLS and CDR2 is YYNGEE. The CDR3 region has the DNA TGTGCCAGCAGCGTAGATTCAGGGGTCTATGGCTACACCTTC. This codes for CASSVDSGVYGYTF.

CDR3 protein: CASSSRRTF. The CDR3 DNA follows: TGTGCCAGCAGCAGTAGAAGGACCTTC. V usage is TRBV21-1 and J usage is TRBJ1-2. TRBV21-1 is described as a pseudogene. The CDR3 is 9 residues long.

The table lists this clone with a count of one. The chain employs TRBV6-1 and TRBJ2-4; 10 bases agree with TRBD1. J gave up 4 bases and V 4 bases, and 1 base lay outside the gene matches. CDR3 length equals 14 residues. CDR1 and CDR2 from the germline V gene are MNHNS and SASEGT. In nucleotides, the CDR3 is TGTGCCAGCAGTGGGACAGGGGGAAAAAACATTCAGTACTTC. Protein: CASSGTGGKNIQYF.

Here the CDR3 reads CATSRDRGGTDTQYF. The CDR3 nucleotides read TGTGCCACCAGCAGAGATCGCGGCGGGACAGATACGCAGTATTTT. V gene TRBV15 combines with J gene TRBJ2-3, with a possible D match to TRBD2 (5 bases). This CDR3 spans 15 amino acids. CDR1 is LNHNV, CDR2 YYDKDF, per germline (reference sequence). V lost 0 bases and J lost 3, with 10 bases in between.

This clone was detected a few times. The gene calls are TRBV7-9 and TRBJ1-4; D may be TRBD1 (6 bases). Trimming cost V 0 bases and J 14 bases, with 16 bases left between them. Germline V gives CDR1 SEHNR, CDR2 FQNEAQ (reference sequence). This CDR3 contains 14 residues. The CDR3 DNA follows: TGTGCCAGCAGCTTAGCGATCGACTCCGGGGGCCTGTTTTTT. Its protein is CASSLAIDSGGLFF.

The rearrangement links TRBV2 to TRBJ2-2, with unresolved D. CDR1 and CDR2 from the germline V gene are SNHLY and FYNNEI. The V end lost 4 bases, the J end lost 6 bases, and 3 bases lay between the germline ends. The CDR3 length is 11 residues. CDR3: CASSASGELFF. For the CDR3, the DNA is TGTGCCAGCAGTGCTTCCGGGGAGCTGTTTTTT.

This clone was seen once. This chain connects TRBV9 to TRBJ1-2, with D unclear. Trimming left V 0 bases short and J 0 bases short, with 6 bases between. Germline V lookup: CDR1 SGDLS, CDR2 YYNGEE. The CDR3 is 14 residues long. The CDR3 protein is CASSVGFTNYGYTF. CDR3 in DNA: TGTGCCAGCAGCGTAGGGTTCACTAACTATGGCTACACCTTC.

The rearrangement joins TRBV19 to TRBJ2-5; D tentatively reads TRBD1 or TRBD2 (5 bases each). The CDR3 is made up of 14 amino acids. Trimming pared 5 bases from V and 5 bases from J, leaving 15 bases between. Germline V gene data show CDR1 as LNHDA and CDR2 as SQIVND (reference sequence). The CDR3 sequence: CASSLLGPRETQYF. The CDR3 DNA sequence: TGTGCCAGTAGTCTATTGGGACCTCGGGAGACCCAGTACTTC.

The DNA for the CDR3 is TGTGCCAGCAAGGGACAGCTCTACGAGCAGTACTTC. Translated, it gives CASKGQLYEQYF. This chain connects TRBV6-5 to TRBJ2-7; 7 bases are a match to TRBD1. Germline CDR1 MNHEY, CDR2 SVGAGI. This CDR3 is built from 12 residues. With 7 bases clipped from V and 3 bases from J, the junction kept 3 bases outside the gene matches.